The next 10 T cell receptor beta chains were all read from a single sample in a study of shared clonotypes between healthy human individuals. Terminally differentiated effector memory CD45RA+ cells were left out of the naive CD8 fraction, which was CD45RO-negative and positively selected for CCR7. Clones were sequenced by immunoSEQ multiplex PCR, and TCRdb holds only the in-frame ones, with some missing. The repertoire holds about 2.1 million clones, with 90% to 95% as singletons. Input material: naive CD8+ T cells from PBMCs. These receptor sequences come from a man between 18 and 29 years old in good health. Some clones in this sample may be carry-over from other donors' samples.

The chain uses TRBV28 and TRBJ2-3; D is unresolved. This CDR3 is 13 amino acids long. The ends were cut back, 3 bases at V and 4 bases at J, with 8 bases in the middle. The V gene's germline CDR1 is MDHEN and CDR2 SYDVKM. CDR3: CASSLRTSDTQYF. As DNA, the CDR3 is TGTGCCAGCAGTTTGCGGACGTCAGATACGCAGTATTTT.

Worth noting for this clone: Additional DNA sequences in this sample encode the identical CDR3. CDR3 residues: CASSSTGNYGYTF. The CDR3 DNA follows: TGTGCCAGCAGCTCGACAGGGAACTATGGCTACACCTTC. The chain employs TRBV7-3 and TRBJ1-2, with 7 bases aligning to TRBD1. CDR1 and CDR2 (germline): SGHTA, FQGTGA. The CDR3 extends over 13 amino acids. V trimming: 4 bases; J trimming: 2 bases; junction bases outside the gene matches: 1.

CDR3 sequence (DNA): TGTGCCAGCAGTTCTTGGACTGGGGCCAACGTCCTGACTTTC. This encodes CASSSWTGANVLTF. V and J are TRBV6-6 and TRBJ2-6, with no clear D. The V and J ends lost 4 bases and 2 bases respectively, with 6 bases between them. In germline, CDR1 is MNHNY, CDR2 SVGAGI (reference sequence). The CDR3 length is 14 residues.

As for this clone: Additional DNA sequences in this sample encode the identical CDR3. The chain has TRBV5-4 and TRBJ1-1; no clear D. The CDR3 length is 11 residues. V was cut by 5 bases and J by 4 bases, with 6 bases left in between. Germline V lookup: CDR1 SGHNT, CDR2 YYREEE (reference sequence). Here the CDR3 DNA reads TGTGCCAGCAGTTTCGGCACTGAAGCTTTCTTT. Amino acid sequence: CASSFGTEAFF.

The genes are TRBV5-1 and TRBJ2-1, with 10 bases identical to TRBD2. Per the germline V gene, CDR1 is SGHRS and CDR2 is YFSETQ. The length of the CDR3 is 16 residues. Trimming at V came to 4 bases and at J to 7 bases, leaving 11 bases not matched to a gene. The CDR3, as DNA: TGCGCCAGCAGCGACGGACTAGCGGATTCCTTTAATGAGCAGTTCTTC. Its protein is CASSDGLADSFNEQFF.

The rearrangement links TRBV19 to TRBJ2-2, with D perhaps TRBD1 (6 bases). Germline lookup yields CDR1 LNHDA and CDR2 SQIVND (reference sequence). V was shortened by 1 base and J by 1 base, with 10 bases between the two germline ends. CDR3 size: 16 residues. CDR3 sequence: CASSIVARGNTGELFF. CDR3 coding DNA: TGTGCCAGTAGTATAGTAGCCAGGGGGAACACCGGGGAGCTGTTTTTT.

V usage is TRBV2 and J usage is TRBJ2-3, with D possibly matching TRBD1 (5 bases). CDR3 length: 17 residues. Germline CDR1 and CDR2: SNHLY and FYNNEI. Trimming removed 2 bases from V and 0 bases from J, with 15 bases in between. The chain's CDR3 is CASSEYSGRVSTDTQYF. The CDR3 DNA is TGTGCCAGCAGTGAATATAGTGGCAGGGTTAGCACAGATACGCAGTATTTT.

This clone was detected only once. This chain links TRBV27 with TRBJ2-6; D ambiguous. Trimming pared 5 bases from V and 0 bases from J, leaving 5 bases between. CDR3 length: 14 amino acids. CDR1 and CDR2 (germline): MNHEY, SMNVEV (reference sequence). The chain's CDR3 is CASSGSSGANVLTF. CDR3 DNA: TGTGCCAGCAGTGGAAGCTCTGGGGCCAACGTCCTGACTTTC.

This sequence joins TRBV19 and TRBJ2-3, with D maybe TRBD2 (6 bases). CDR3 size: 17 residues. With 5 bases removed from V and 0 bases from J, the gap between germline ends came to 18 bases. Germline loops: CDR1 LNHDA, CDR2 SQIVND (reference sequence). The CDR3 nucleotides read TGTGCCAGTAGTCCCCACCAGGGCGGGATTAGCACAGATACGCAGTATTTT. Translated: CASSPHQGGISTDTQYF.

This chain's CDR3 is CASSLGQFYEQYF. The CDR3 bases are TGTGCCAGCAGCTTAGGGCAGTTCTACGAGCAGTACTTC. This chain joins TRBV7-2 and TRBJ2-7; no definite D call. V lost 1 base and J 3 bases, leaving 7 bases between the germline ends. The CDR3 has 13 amino acids. Germline-derived CDR1 and CDR2 are SGHTA and FQGNSA.